The 30 T cell receptor beta chains presented below share a single source sample, sequenced in a study of T cell responses to AZD1222 COVID-19 vaccine. Sequenced by immunoSEQ multiplex PCR; TCRdb stores in-frame clones only, minus some. The sample has 130,000 to 150,000 clones; approximately 91% are singletons. The sequences come from peripheral blood, collected 28 days after the second AZD1222 dose. Receptors originate from an adult who received the AZD1222 COVID-19 vaccine.

The chain is built from TRBV12-3 or TRBV12-4 and TRBJ1-2; D remains ambiguous. The germline V and J ends were trimmed by 6 bases and 5 bases, with 10 bases remaining between them. The CDR3 length is 12 residues. In DNA form, the CDR3 reads TGTGCCAGCAGCCCCGGGCAATATGGCTACACCTTC. The encoded protein is CASSPGQYGYTF.

In this sample, this clone turned up once. The chain employs TRBV19 and TRBJ1-2, with a weak D call TRBD1 (5 bases). Trimming removed 7 bases from V and 5 bases from J, with 17 bases in between. Germline V lookup: CDR1 LNHDA, CDR2 SQIVND (reference sequence). The CDR3 runs to 14 residues. CDR3 residues: CASTPGGTHYGYTF. The CDR3 coding sequence is TGTGCCAGTACCCCGGGGGGGACCCATTATGGCTACACCTTC.

The rearrangement links TRBV18 to TRBJ1-1; D gene uncertain. V was shortened by 3 bases and J by 4 bases, with 12 bases between the two germline ends. The germline V gene encodes CDR1 KGHSH and CDR2 LQKENI. The CDR3 spans 14 residues. CDR3 bases: TGTGCCAGCTCACCCCAGGAGGTGGCCACTGAAGCTTTCTTT. This encodes CASSPQEVATEAFF.

The rearrangement links TRBV6-5 to TRBJ1-2, with 7 bases aligning to TRBD1. The germline CDR1 and CDR2 sequences are MNHEY and SVGAGI. With 2 bases clipped from V and 5 bases from J, the junction kept 2 bases outside the gene matches. The CDR3 runs 13 residues. The CDR3 spells CASSYRQGYGYTF. CDR3 sequence (DNA): TGTGCCAGCAGTTACCGACAGGGATATGGCTACACCTTC.

The chain combines TRBV18 with TRBJ1-6, with a possible D match to TRBD1 (5 bases). The germline V and J ends were trimmed by 3 bases and 7 bases, with 13 bases remaining between them. This CDR3 is built from 15 residues. Germline lookup yields CDR1 KGHSH and CDR2 LQKENI. DNA for the CDR3: TGTGCCAGCTCACCTGAGACAGCCAGGAATTCACCCCTCCACTTT. It codes for CASSPETARNSPLHF. Drawing the rest from reference TRBV18 and TRBJ1-6, the complete variable domain is NAGVMQNPRHLVRRRGQEARLRCSPMKGHSHVYWYRQLPEEGLKFMVYLQKENIIDESGMPKERFSAEFPKEGPSILRIQQVVRGDSAAYFCASSPETARNSPLHFGNGTRLTVT.

This chain connects TRBV10-2 to TRBJ2-7, with TRBD1 matching 9 bases. Germline V lookup: CDR1 WSHSY, CDR2 SAAADI. V trimming: 4 bases; J trimming: 3 bases; junction bases outside the gene matches: 19. CDR3 length equals 19 residues. CDR3 bases: TGCGCCAGCAGTGGAGGTGCACAGGGGGCCCATGTTTACGGCTACGAGCAGTACTTC. Protein product: CASSGGAQGAHVYGYEQYF.

The rearrangement links TRBV27 to TRBJ2-3; D is unresolved. With 0 bases removed from V and 2 bases from J, the gap between germline ends came to 6 bases. Germline lookup yields CDR1 MNHEY and CDR2 SMNVEV (reference sequence). The CDR3 runs to 14 residues. In nucleotides, the CDR3 is TGTGCCAGCAGTTTATCGCCAGACACAGATACGCAGTATTTT. Protein: CASSLSPDTDTQYF.

This clone appeared a few times. The CDR3 region has the DNA TGTGCCACCAGTGAACTAGGGGGAAGGAACACTGAAGCTTTCTTT. Protein product: CATSELGGRNTEAFF. The rearrangement uses TRBV24-1 and TRBJ1-1; tentative D call: TRBD1 (6 bases). CDR1 KGHDR and CDR2 SFDVKD come from the germline V gene. V was trimmed by 4 bases and J by 1 base, leaving 12 bases between them. This CDR3 comprises 15 residues.

The rearrangement links TRBV9 to TRBJ2-1, with 14 bases lining up with TRBD2. The V gene end was trimmed by 3 bases and the J gene end by 1 base; junction bases not matched to a gene: 9. The V gene's germline CDR1 is SGDLS and CDR2 YYNGEE. CDR3 length: 19 amino acids. The CDR3 coding sequence is TGTGCCAGCAGCGCGACGGGACTAGCGGGAGTAGGGTCCTACAATGAGCAGTTCTTC. This translates into CASSATGLAGVGSYNEQFF. Based on the CDR3 plus reference TRBV9 and TRBJ2-1, the full variable domain is DSGVTQTPKHLITATGQRVTLRCSPRSGDLSVYWYQQSLDQGLQFLIQYYNGEERAKGNILERFSAQQFPDLHSELNLSSLELGDSALYFCASSATGLAGVGSYNEQFFGPGTRLTVL.

This chain uses TRBV19 with TRBJ2-3; 10 nucleotides agree with TRBD2. Trimming at V came to 6 bases and at J to 0 bases, leaving 6 bases not matched to a gene. The germline CDR1 and CDR2 sequences are LNHDA and SQIVND (reference sequence). This CDR3 has 16 amino acids. The CDR3 DNA is TGTGCCAGTAGCCCCGGACTAGCGGTTAGCACAGATACGCAGTATTTT. As protein: CASSPGLAVSTDTQYF. Complete variable domain (other parts from reference TRBV19 and TRBJ2-3): DGGITQSPKYLFRKEGQNVTLSCEQNLNHDAMYWYRQDPGQGLRLIYYSQIVNDFQKGDIAEGYSVSREKKESFPLTVTSAQKNPTAFYLCASSPGLAVSTDTQYFGPGTRLTVL.

The rearrangement joins TRBV11-3 to TRBJ2-6; D is ambiguous. Between the trimmed V and J ends, which lost 0 bases and 3 bases, there was a span of 9 bases. CDR3 length: 16 residues. Germline V gene lookup returns CDR1 SGHNT and CDR2 YENEEA. In nucleotides, the CDR3 is TGTGCCAGCAGCTTAGATTCTGCAAGTGGGGCCAACGTCCTGACTTTC. Encoded protein: CASSLDSASGANVLTF.

The gene calls are TRBV3-1 (or the pseudogene TRBV3-2) and TRBJ1-2; no reliable D call. Deletions cut 2 bases from V and 3 bases from J, with 4 bases between. This CDR3 has 12 residues. The germline gives CDR1 LGHDT, CDR2 YNNKEL (reference sequence). The CDR3 nucleotides read TGTGCCAGCAGCCAATGGGACTATGGCTACACCTTC. It specifies CASSQWDYGYTF.

This sequence joins TRBV7-2 and TRBJ1-6, with D maybe TRBD1 (5 bases). CDR1 is SGHTA, CDR2 FQGNSA, per germline. The CDR3 contains 15 residues. Trimming shortened V by 7 bases and J by 3 bases, and 13 bases separated the two germline ends. CDR3 nucleotide sequence: TGTGCCAGCACCGCCGGACAAAGCTATAATTCACCCCTCCACTTT. Its protein product is CASTAGQSYNSPLHF.

This clone appeared a single time. The DNA of the CDR3 is TGTGCCAGCAGCTTAGGTTACGGCAATCAGCCCCAGCATTTT. As protein: CASSLGYGNQPQHF. V usage is TRBV7-8 and J usage is TRBJ1-5; no reliable D call. Trimming took 1 base from V and 2 from J, leaving 6 bases between them. CDR1 is SGHVS, CDR2 FQNEAQ, per germline. The CDR3 is 14 residues long.

This chain links TRBV18 with TRBJ1-1; D uncertain. The length of the CDR3 is 13 residues. The ends were cut back, 3 bases at V and 1 base at J, with 6 bases in the middle. Looked up from germline, CDR1 is KGHSH and CDR2 is LQKENI. CDR3 sequence reads: CASSPAQNTEAFF. DNA of the CDR3: TGTGCCAGCTCACCCGCACAGAACACTGAAGCTTTCTTT.

This clone was counted between two and nine times. The CDR3 protein is CASTPYRSYEQYF. The CDR3 bases are TGTGCCAGCACCCCCTATCGGTCCTACGAGCAGTACTTC. The chain carries TRBV7-9 and TRBJ2-7; D is ambiguous. The CDR3 sequence is 13 residues long. Per germline, CDR1 SEHNR and CDR2 FQNEAQ (reference sequence). With 7 bases removed from V and 1 base from J, the gap between germline ends came to 11 bases. Combining the CDR3 with reference TRBV7-9 and TRBJ2-7 gives the whole variable domain DTGVSQNPRHKITKRGQNVTFRCDPISEHNRLYWYRQTLGQGPEFLTYFQNEAQLEKSRLLSDRFSAERPKGSFSTLEIQRTEQGDSAMYLCASTPYRSYEQYFGPGTRLTVT.

The chain recombines TRBV4-1 with TRBJ2-2; D unresolved. Trimming cost V 1 base and J 4 bases, with 13 bases left between them. Germline loops: CDR1 MGHRA, CDR2 YSYEKL. The CDR3 consists of 16 residues. CDR3: CASSQGHQKTTGELFF. The DNA of the CDR3 is TGCGCCAGCAGCCAAGGGCACCAAAAAACCACCGGGGAGCTGTTTTTT.

This chain uses TRBV6-5 with TRBJ1-1; D unresolved. Deletions cut 7 bases from V and 5 bases from J, with 14 bases between. CDR3 length: 13 amino acids. The V gene's germline CDR1 is MNHEY and CDR2 SVGAGI. The CDR3 sequence is CASTGIGYTEAFF. DNA for the CDR3: TGTGCCAGCACCGGAATAGGTTATACTGAAGCTTTCTTT.

This clone was recorded once. The rearrangement links TRBV29-1 to TRBJ2-2; D gene uncertain. Trimming took off 4 bases at V and 0 bases at J, with 9 bases between the two ends. This CDR3 spans 14 amino acids. CDR1 and CDR2 (germline): SQVTM, ANQGSEA. CDR3 region: CSVGPASNTGELFF. In nucleotides, the CDR3 is TGCAGCGTTGGGCCAGCTTCGAACACCGGGGAGCTGTTTTTT.

V gene TRBV5-4 combines with J gene TRBJ2-2; 7 positions agree with TRBD1. Looked up from germline, CDR1 is SGHNT and CDR2 is YYREEE (reference sequence). The CDR3 contains 15 residues. After removal of 2 bases from V and 5 bases from J, the junction contained 6 bases not matched to a gene. This CDR3 is CASSFSKQGTGELFF. CDR3 coding DNA: TGTGCCAGCAGCTTTAGCAAACAGGGGACCGGGGAGCTGTTTTTT. The variable domain in full, completed from reference TRBV5-4 and TRBJ2-2, reads ETGVTQSPTHLIKTRGQQVTLRCSSQSGHNTVSWYQQALGQGPQFIFQYYREEENGRGNFPPRFSGLQFPNYSSELNVNALELDDSALYLCASSFSKQGTGELFFGEGSRLTVL.

The rearrangement links TRBV29-1 to TRBJ1-3, with 8 bases fitting TRBD1. Germline assignment: CDR1 SQVTM and CDR2 ANQGSEA. V lost 4 bases and J lost 0; bases outside the gene matches: 5. The CDR3 loop spans 15 amino acids. The CDR3 bases are TGCAGCGTTGGAACAGGGGGTTACTCTGGAAACACCATATATTTT. Residues: CSVGTGGYSGNTIYF.

The chain combines TRBV7-9 with TRBJ1-5; D may be TRBD1 (6 bases). CDR1 and CDR2 (germline): SEHNR, FQNEAQ (reference sequence). V was shortened by 3 bases and J by 7 bases, with 13 bases between the two germline ends. The length of the CDR3 is 14 residues. This CDR3 reads CASSFAGGDQPQHF. The CDR3 nucleotides read TGTGCCAGCAGCTTTGCGGGGGGCGACCAGCCCCAGCATTTT.

The chain employs TRBV4-1 and TRBJ1-5; TRBD1 is a possible D gene (6 bases). CDR3 size: 17 residues. Trimming stripped 0 bases from V and 1 base from J, with 13 bases between. CDR1 is MGHRA and CDR2 is YSYEKL in the germline V gene. CDR3 region: CASSQDLGQISNQPQHF. The CDR3, as DNA: TGCGCCAGCAGCCAAGATCTCGGACAGATAAGCAATCAGCCCCAGCATTTT.

V and J are TRBV19 and TRBJ1-3; D remains unclear. CDR1 and CDR2 from the germline V gene are LNHDA and SQIVND (reference sequence). Trimming pared 1 base from V and 1 base from J, leaving 2 bases between. The CDR3 contains 13 residues. As DNA, the CDR3 is TGTGCCAGTAGTATAGCGTCTGGAAACACCATATATTTT. Protein: CASSIASGNTIYF.

The gene calls are TRBV9 and TRBJ2-1; unclear D gene. Germline V CDR1 and CDR2: SGDLS, YYNGEE. Trimming pared 4 bases from V and 3 bases from J, leaving 8 bases between. The CDR3 contains 13 residues. The CDR3 sequence: CASSQTYYNEQFF. The CDR3, as DNA: TGTGCCAGCAGCCAGACTTACTACAATGAGCAGTTCTTC.

This clone was seen a single time. This sample includes further DNA sequences coding for the same CDR3. This sequence joins TRBV7-3 and TRBJ1-1, with D unresolved. Germline V gene sequence: CDR1 SGHTA, CDR2 FQGTGA. Trimming pared 2 bases from V and 1 base from J, leaving 5 bases between. The CDR3 extends over 13 amino acids. The CDR3 region has the DNA TGTGCCAGCAGCTTACGACAGAACACTGAAGCTTTCTTT. Encoded protein: CASSLRQNTEAFF.

V and J are TRBV12-3 or TRBV12-4 and TRBJ2-7; TRBD2 matches 8 bases. V lost 3 bases, J lost 9 bases, and 7 bases stayed unmatched. CDR3 length equals 13 residues. CDR3 sequence (DNA): TGTGCCAGCAGTTTCGGGGGGGGGCACAGGCAGTACTTC. This translates into CASSFGGGHRQYF.

The chain carries TRBV19 and TRBJ1-2, with 12 bases identical to TRBD1. After removal of 3 bases from V and 6 bases from J, the junction contained 5 bases not matched to a gene. Germline loops: CDR1 LNHDA, CDR2 SQIVND (reference sequence). This CDR3 has 15 amino acids. CDR3 loop: CASSIVRDRGHGYTF. CDR3 nucleotide sequence: TGTGCCAGTAGTATCGTGCGGGACAGGGGGCATGGCTACACCTTC.

The chain uses TRBV5-1 and TRBJ2-1; perhaps TRBD1 as D (6 bases). The germline gives CDR1 SGHRS, CDR2 YFSETQ. The CDR3 runs 15 residues. V was clipped by 3 bases and J by 3 bases, with 13 bases between them. The CDR3 sequence: CASSYQTGSYNEQFF. For the CDR3, the DNA is TGCGCCAGCAGCTACCAGACAGGTAGCTACAATGAGCAGTTCTTC.

The chain is built from TRBV27 and TRBJ1-2; D possibly corresponds to TRBD1 (5 bases). The CDR3 consists of 15 residues. CDR1 and CDR2 (germline): MNHEY, SMNVEV (reference sequence). The V end lost 11 bases, the J end lost 4 bases, and 23 bases lay between the germline ends. The CDR3, as DNA: TGTGCCTGGGAAGCGAGGGACCGTCGGGGCTATGGCTACACCTTC. This translates into CAWEARDRRGYGYTF.